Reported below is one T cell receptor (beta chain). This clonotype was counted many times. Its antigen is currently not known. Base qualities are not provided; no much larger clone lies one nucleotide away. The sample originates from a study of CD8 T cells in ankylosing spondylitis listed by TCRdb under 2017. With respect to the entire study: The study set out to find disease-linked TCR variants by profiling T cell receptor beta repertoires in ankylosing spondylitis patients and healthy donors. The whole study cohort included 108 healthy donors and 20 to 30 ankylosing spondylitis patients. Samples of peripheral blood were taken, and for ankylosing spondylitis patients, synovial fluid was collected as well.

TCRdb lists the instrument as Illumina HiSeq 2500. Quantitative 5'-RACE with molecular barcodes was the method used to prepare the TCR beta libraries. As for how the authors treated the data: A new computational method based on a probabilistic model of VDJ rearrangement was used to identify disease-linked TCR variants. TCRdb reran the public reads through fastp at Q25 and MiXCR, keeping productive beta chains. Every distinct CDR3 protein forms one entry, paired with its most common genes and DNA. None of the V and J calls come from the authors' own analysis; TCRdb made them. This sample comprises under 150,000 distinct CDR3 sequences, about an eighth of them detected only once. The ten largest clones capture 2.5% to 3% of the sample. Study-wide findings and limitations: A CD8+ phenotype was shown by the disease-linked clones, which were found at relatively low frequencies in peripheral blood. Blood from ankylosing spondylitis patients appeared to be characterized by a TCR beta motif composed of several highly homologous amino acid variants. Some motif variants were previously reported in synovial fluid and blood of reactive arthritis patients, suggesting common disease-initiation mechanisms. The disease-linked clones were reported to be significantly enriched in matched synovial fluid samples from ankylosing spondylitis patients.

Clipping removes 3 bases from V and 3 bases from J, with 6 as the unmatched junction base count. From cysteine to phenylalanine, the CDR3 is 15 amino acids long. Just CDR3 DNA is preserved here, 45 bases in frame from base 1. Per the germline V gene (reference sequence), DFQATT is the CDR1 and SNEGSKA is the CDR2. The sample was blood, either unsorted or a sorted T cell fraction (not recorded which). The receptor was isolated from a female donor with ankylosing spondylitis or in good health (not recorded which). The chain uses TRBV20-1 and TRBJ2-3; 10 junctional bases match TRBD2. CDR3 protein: CSASRLAGVTDTQYF. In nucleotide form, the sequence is TGCAGTGCTAGTCGGCTAGCGGGAGTGACAGATACGCAGTATTTT.